This T cell receptor (beta chain) appears in the sequencing data of a study of siplizumab effects on memory and regulatory T cells (dated by TCRdb to 2018 to 2020). As for the study more broadly: The study looked at the effect of siplizumab, an anti-CD2 antibody, on alloreactive T-cell subsets in allogeneic mixed lymphocyte reactions made from human PBMCs.

As encoded in the germline V gene, CDR1 is SGHTA while CDR2 is FQGNSA. The CDR3, from cysteine to phenylalanine, totals 15 residues. The read is trimmed to its CDR3 DNA, 45 bases read in frame from base 1. V lost 1 base and J lost 3 bases, and the count of bases not matched to a germline gene is 5. In a few donor pairs, further sequencing was done on unstimulated CD8+ naive, CD4+ memory, CD8+ TEMRA, CD4+ naive and CD8+ effector memory subsets. Sorted unstimulated T cells, along with proliferating T cells recovered from mixed lymphocyte reactions, underwent TCRbeta CDR3 sequencing. Fresh whole blood from 9 to 10 HLA-typed healthy donors served as the source for isolating PBMCs. Paper-wide results and their limitations: Because sequences below about 10^-5 frequency were poorly captured, only a minor fraction of alloreactive clones could be mapped to unstimulated subsets. No functional confirmation was obtained for the suppressive function of proliferating Tregs from siplizumab cultures. Of the alloreactive CD4+ clones that could be mapped, the Treg-derived share averaged approximately 67% with siplizumab compared with under 35% in control reactions. A naive or memory phenotype could not be assigned to roughly 75-95% of proliferating CD4+ or CD8+ clones. The cumulative frequency of alloreactive sequences traceable to unstimulated CD4+ memory T cells was significantly reduced by siplizumab. Unstimulated naive T cells appeared more diverse than memory T cells, and naive cells seemed to contribute substantially to the alloresponse.

As to this clone: The clone's antigen remains unknown. Per-base qualities were not stored, and no clone one base away is much larger.

Receptor libraries were prepared by the immunoSEQ multiplex PCR assay. The deep sequencing platform assayed roughly 10^5 TCR templates per sample. Genomic DNA extracted from sorted T cells was the material used for TCRbeta CDR3 sequencing. Per the original workflow: Clonal analysis of TCRbeta CDR3 data was done in the R programming language. Alloreactive CD4+ and CD8+ clones were identified by comparing unstimulated samples to CFSE-low samples taken after the reaction. Alloreactive CD4+ clones were assigned to regulatory or non-regulatory origin by matching sequences to sorted unstimulated Treg and non-Treg repertoires. TCRdb mirrors the immuneACCESS table, restricted to in-frame sequences. Some clones are absent from its copies; in checked studies, under half trace to an unresolved V gene, and the reason for the others is unknown. The V and J calls and the clone size are those of that table, but D and trimming were determined from the DNA. This sample holds roughly 64,000 clones; just over 95% were observed only once. Of the sample, more than 0.095% falls within the top ten clones.

The chain joins TRBV7-2 to TRBJ1-1; TRBD1 aligns with 7 central bases. Sequenced input: naive CD8+ T cells sorted from blood. This specimen's cell subset or site label, per the study, means: unstimulated naive T cells. This clonotype was obtained from a human donor in good health. The CDR3 in this case is CASSLGGQVHTEAFF. The nucleotides read TGTGCCAGCAGCTTAGGAGGACAGGTTCACACTGAAGCTTTCTTT.